These 7 T cell receptor beta chains were sequenced from one sample in a study of blood T cell repertoires in COVID-19. Here immunoSEQ multiplex PCR was the method, and the copy in TCRdb shows in-frame clones only, minus some. The table includes roughly 150,000 clones, approximately 73% detected once. Sequences were obtained from peripheral blood. The receptors stem from a man aged 60 to 69 with acute or convalescent COVID-19.

This clone was observed a few times. The V call is TRBV4-2, the J call TRBJ2-3; 9 nucleotides align to TRBD2. J lost 5 bases, V lost 3 bases, and 12 bases had no gene match. The CDR3 contains 17 residues. CDR1 LGHNA and CDR2 YNFKEQ come from the germline V gene. The CDR3 region is CASSHELAGGGRDTQYF. CDR3 nucleotides: TGTGCCAGCAGCCATGAACTTGCGGGAGGGGGCAGAGATACGCAGTATTTT.

This chain connects TRBV23-1 to TRBJ2-1, with a tentative D call TRBD1 (5 bases). TRBV23-1 is noted as an ORF with a role that remains uncertain. Trimming pared 0 bases from V and 4 bases from J, leaving 13 bases between. The length of the CDR3 is 16 residues. The DNA of the CDR3 is TGCGCCAGCAGTCAATCAGGCGCCCAGGGATACAATGAGCAGTTCTTC. This codes for CASSQSGAQGYNEQFF.

The chain is built from TRBV10-1 and TRBJ2-4; D possibly corresponds to TRBD1 (6 bases). With 2 bases removed from V and 15 bases from J, the gap between germline ends came to 14 bases. Germline loops: CDR1 WNHNN, CDR2 SYGVQD (reference sequence). CDR3 size: 12 residues. CDR3 nucleotides: TGCGCCAGCAGTGAGGTCCAGGGGCGAATGTACTTC. Amino acids: CASSEVQGRMYF.

V gene TRBV4-1 combines with J gene TRBJ2-1; TRBD1 agrees at 7 bases. This CDR3 comprises 14 residues. Losses at the gene ends were 1 base for V and 10 bases for J; bases not matched to a gene: 7. Germline V gives CDR1 MGHRA, CDR2 YSYEKL. CDR3 in amino acids: CASSQADRVGEQFF. The DNA of the CDR3 is TGCGCCAGCAGCCAAGCAGACAGGGTAGGCGAGCAGTTCTTC.

J is TRBJ1-1 and V is TRBV5-1; weak D call: TRBD1 (5 bases). Deletions cut 0 bases from V and 2 bases from J, with 14 bases between. This CDR3 has 16 amino acids. Germline CDR1 is SGHRS and CDR2 is YFSETQ. The CDR3 DNA sequence: TGCGCCAGCAGCTTGGTAACAGGTGGGGTAAACACTGAAGCTTTCTTT. This sequence encodes CASSLVTGGVNTEAFF.

The rearrangement uses TRBV28 and TRBJ1-3, with a weak D call TRBD1 (6 bases). Germline V gene lookup returns CDR1 MDHEN and CDR2 SYDVKM. V was shortened by 6 bases and J by 9 bases, with 12 bases between the two germline ends. This CDR3 is 12 amino acids long. CDR3 coding DNA: TGTGCCAGCAGCCAACAGGGTTTCACCATATATTTT. Translated, it gives CASSQQGFTIYF.

This chain connects TRBV6-6 to TRBJ2-3, with 8 bases that match TRBD2. V shed 6 bases and J 4 bases; nucleotides not matched to a gene: 6. CDR1 and CDR2 (germline): MNHNY, SVGAGI (reference sequence). The CDR3 has 14 amino acids. CDR3 amino acids: CASRAGTRSDTQYF. CDR3 DNA sequence: TGTGCCAGCAGAGCCGGGACTAGATCAGATACGCAGTATTTT.